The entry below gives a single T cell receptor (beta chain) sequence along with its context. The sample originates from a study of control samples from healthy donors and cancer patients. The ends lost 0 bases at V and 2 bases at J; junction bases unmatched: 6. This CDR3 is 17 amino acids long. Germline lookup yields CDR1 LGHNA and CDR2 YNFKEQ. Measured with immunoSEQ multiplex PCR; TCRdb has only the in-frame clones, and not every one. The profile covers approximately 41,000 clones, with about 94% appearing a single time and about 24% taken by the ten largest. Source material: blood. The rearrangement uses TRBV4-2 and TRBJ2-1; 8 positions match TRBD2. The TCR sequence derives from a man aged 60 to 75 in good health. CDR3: CASSQEASGPPYNEQFF. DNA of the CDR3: TGTGCCAGCAGCCAAGAGGCTAGCGGGCCACCCTACAATGAGCAGTTCTTC.